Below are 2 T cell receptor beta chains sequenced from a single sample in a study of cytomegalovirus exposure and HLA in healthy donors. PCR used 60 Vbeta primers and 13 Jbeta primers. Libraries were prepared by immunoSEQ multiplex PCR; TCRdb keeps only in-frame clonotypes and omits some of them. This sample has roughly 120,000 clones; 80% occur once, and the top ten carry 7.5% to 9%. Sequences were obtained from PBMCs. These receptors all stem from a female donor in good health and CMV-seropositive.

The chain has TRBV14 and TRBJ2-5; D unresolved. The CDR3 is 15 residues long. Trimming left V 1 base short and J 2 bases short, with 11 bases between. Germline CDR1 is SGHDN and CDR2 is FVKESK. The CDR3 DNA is TGTGCCAGCAGCCAAGCTAACCAGGCACAAGAGACCCAGTACTTC. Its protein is CASSQANQAQETQYF.

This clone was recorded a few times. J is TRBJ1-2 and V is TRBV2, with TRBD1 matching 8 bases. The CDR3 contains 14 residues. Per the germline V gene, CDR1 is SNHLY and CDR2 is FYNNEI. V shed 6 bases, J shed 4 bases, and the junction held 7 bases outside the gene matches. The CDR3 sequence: CASRDRGLFYGYTF. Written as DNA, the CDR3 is TGTGCCAGCAGAGACAGGGGCCTTTTCTATGGCTACACCTTC.